Listed below are T cell receptor beta chains from one sample, sequenced in a study of blood T cells in healthy people across ages. TCRdb re-called the 5' RACE reads through MiXCR, storing one row per CDR3 protein. This table has about 760,000 distinct CDR3 sequences, approximately 53% appearing once. Sequenced sample: blood. The receptors shown here come from a man between 35 and 55 years old in good health. Each CDR3 is given with its conserved first and last residue. The D gene is left open where the match is weak. A row's size may be missing; if present it is once, few, many or a size class.

d_call	v_call	j_call	clone_size	cdr3_nt	cdr3_aa
TRBD2	TRBV4-3	TRBJ2-1	few	TGCGCCAGCAGCCCCGAACTAGCGGGAGCCTACAATGAGCAGTTCTTC	CASSPELAGAYNEQFF
-	TRBV3-1	TRBJ2-1	few	TGTGCCAGCAGCCAAGATTCGGCTAGCCGTCTGGAGCAGTTCTTC	CASSQDSASRLEQFF
-	TRBV27	TRBJ2-1	few	TGTGCCAGCAGTCCACAATCGGGACTGGGAGACAATGAGCAGTTCTTC	CASSPQSGLGDNEQFF
TRBD1	TRBV29-1	TRBJ2-7	once	TGCAGCGTAGCCGCCGCAGGGGGAAATGAGCAGTACTTC	CSVAAAGGNEQYF
TRBD1	TRBV28	TRBJ1-2	-	TGTGCCAGCCAGGGGGCAGGGAGTGGCTACACCTTC	CASQGAGSGYTF
-	TRBV28	TRBJ2-5	-	TGTGCCAGCAGCAGAAATCGGGGGCGCAAAGAGACCCAGTACTTC	CASSRNRGRKETQYF
-	TRBV29-1	TRBJ2-1	-	TGCAGCGGCAGCCAGGATGTTTTTAATGAGCAGTTCTTC	CSGSQDVFNEQFF
-	TRBV20-1	TRBJ2-1	many	TGCAGTGCTAGGGAGGGTGGCTCCTACAATGAGCAGTTCTTC	CSAREGGSYNEQFF
-	TRBV11-2	TRBJ2-1	few	TGTGCCAGTGAGCAGGGCAGCTCCTACAATGAGCAGTTCTTC	CASEQGSSYNEQFF
-	TRBV15	TRBJ2-1	few	TGTGCCACCAGCAGGTGGGACACGAGCTCCTACAATGAGCAGTTCTTC	CATSRWDTSSYNEQFF
-	TRBV7-2	TRBJ2-1	few	TGTGCCAGCAGCTTAGTACCTCATACACGACCATACAATGAGCAGTTCTTC	CASSLVPHTRPYNEQFF
TRBD1	TRBV20-1	TRBJ2-7	few	TGCAGTGCTCCAGGACAGGGCGGGTACGAGCAGTACTTC	CSAPGQGGYEQYF
-	TRBV28	TRBJ2-7	-	TGTGCCAGCAGTTACCCGGGATCCCCCTACGAGCAGTACTTC	CASSYPGSPYEQYF
-	TRBV27	TRBJ2-3	-	TGTGCCAGCAGTTCCCCTGGGATCCCAGATACGCAGTATTTT	CASSSPGIPDTQYF
-	TRBV5-1	TRBJ2-7	-	TGCGCCAGCAGCTTGGGAGGGTCCCCACGCGAGCAGTACTTC	CASSLGGSPREQYF
TRBD2	TRBV29-1	TRBJ2-1	few	TGCAGCGTTGGCCTTAGCGGGTACAATGAGCAGTTCTTC	CSVGLSGYNEQFF
-	TRBV5-6	TRBJ1-1	once	TGTGCCAGCAGCTTGGGCTACGGACGGGGAAACACTGAAGCTTTCTTT	CASSLGYGRGNTEAFF
-	TRBV28	TRBJ2-3	once	TGTGCCAGCAGTTTATCGGACTACCCACATACGCAGTATTTT	CASSLSDYPHTQYF
TRBD2	TRBV28	TRBJ2-5	-	TGTGCCAGCATGTTATATAGCGGGGGGCCCCGCCAAGAGACCCAGTACTTC	CASMLYSGGPRQETQYF
-	TRBV19	TRBJ2-3	-	TGTGCCAGGCAGAGGGATACGCAGTATTTT	CARQRDTQYF
-	TRBV5-6	TRBJ1-2	-	TGTGCCAGCAGCTTAACGCGGCAGCTCTACACCTTC	CASSLTRQLYTF
TRBD1	TRBV6-6	TRBJ2-1	many	TGTGCCAGCGGCAGCCTCGGACAGGGGCCCTACAATGAGCAGTTCTTC	CASGSLGQGPYNEQFF
-	TRBV29-1	TRBJ2-5	few	TGCAGCGTAGGTGACGTTCAAGAGACCCAGTACTTC	CSVGDVQETQYF
TRBD2	TRBV20-1	TRBJ2-7	-	TGCAGTGCTAGTGAGCGGGATCCGACCTACGAGCAGTACTTC	CSASERDPTYEQYF
-	TRBV6-2/TRBV6-3	TRBJ2-3	-	TGTGCCAGCAGTTTCGTGGGAGGGGGCGTAGATACGCAGTATTTT	CASSFVGGGVDTQYF
-	TRBV24-1	TRBJ2-4	few	TGTGCCACCAGTGATGTCATGGAAAGAAACATTCAGTACTTC	CATSDVMERNIQYF
TRBD2	TRBV6-2/TRBV6-3	TRBJ2-1	-	TGTGCCAGCACTCTAACTAGCGGGATGTACAATGAGCAGTTCTTC	CASTLTSGMYNEQFF
TRBD2	TRBV9	TRBJ2-3	-	TGTGCCAGCAGCGTAGCTAGCGGGGGAGGCACAGATACGCAGTATTTT	CASSVASGGGTDTQYF
-	TRBV20-1	TRBJ1-1	few	TGCAGTGCTAGCAGGAGGAACACTGAAGCTTTCTTT	CSASRRNTEAFF
-	TRBV4-2	TRBJ2-4	-	TGTGCCAGCAGCCAAGATCGTTCCTTTCGTGAGCAGTACTTC	CASSQDRSFREQYF
-	TRBV4-2	TRBJ2-3	many	TGTGCCAGCAGCTCTGGCGGCACAGATACGCAGTATTTT	CASSSGGTDTQYF
TRBD1	TRBV20-1	TRBJ1-2	-	TGCAGTGCCAGCAGGACAGGGTTTTACTATGGCTACACCTTC	CSASRTGFYYGYTF
TRBD2	TRBV29-1	TRBJ2-5	-	TGCAGCGTTGAAACGGGTAGCGGGGGGGAGACCCAGTACTTC	CSVETGSGGETQYF
-	TRBV12-3/TRBV12-4	TRBJ1-6	-	TGTGCCAGCAGCTTACAGGGAGAGCCCCTCCACTTT	CASSLQGEPLHF
TRBD1	TRBV11-2	TRBJ2-5	-	TGTGCCAGGCAAACGAGGGGGAGAGGGGGCCTTCTATGGGAGACCCAGTACTTC	CARQTRGRGGLLWETQYF
TRBD2	TRBV20-1	TRBJ2-1	-	TGCAGTGCCTGGAGGGGAGCGGGGAGGTCCTACAATGAGCAGTTCTTC	CSAWRGAGRSYNEQFF